This T cell receptor (beta chain) stems from a study of CD8+ T cells in alopecia areata. Study summary: Treated patients were dosed with oral tofacitinib, taking 5 to 10 mg twice daily. A 6-month off-drug phase came after tofacitinib, which had lasted 6 to 18 months.

This sample's treatment: oral pan-JAK inhibitor, 5-10 mg twice daily. Following RNA extraction, reverse transcription yielded cDNA that acted as the sequencing template. Libraries were prepared by immunoSEQ multiplex PCR; TCRdb keeps only in-frame clonotypes and omits some of them. The table records some 120,000 clones, 60% to 65% of them present only once. Between the trimmed V and J ends, which lost 5 bases and 6 bases, there was a span of 11 bases. The germline V gene encodes CDR1 MDHEN and CDR2 SYDVKM. CDR3 size: 13 residues. This clonotype was sampled from a human donor with alopecia areata. The sample in question was CD4+ T cells sorted from blood, obtained at week 4, from a patient treated with tofacitinib. The chain has TRBV28 and TRBJ2-1; D is ambiguous. The DNA for the CDR3 is TGTGCCAGCAGTATACCTTCTAGCAATGAGCAGTTCTTC. Protein sequence: CASSIPSSNEQFF.